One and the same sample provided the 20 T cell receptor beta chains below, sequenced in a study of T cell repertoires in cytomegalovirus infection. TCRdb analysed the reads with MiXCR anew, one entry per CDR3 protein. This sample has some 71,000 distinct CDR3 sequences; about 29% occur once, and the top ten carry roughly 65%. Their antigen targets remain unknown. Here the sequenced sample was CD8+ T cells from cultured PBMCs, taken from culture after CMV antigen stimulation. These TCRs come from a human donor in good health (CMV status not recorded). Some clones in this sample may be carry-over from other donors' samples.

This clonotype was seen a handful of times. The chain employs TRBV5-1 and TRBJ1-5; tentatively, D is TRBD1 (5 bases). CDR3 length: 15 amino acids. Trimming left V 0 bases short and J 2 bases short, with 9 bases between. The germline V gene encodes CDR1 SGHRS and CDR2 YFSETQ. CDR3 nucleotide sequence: TGCGCCAGCAGCTTGGAGGGGTACGGCAATCAGCCCCAGCATTTT. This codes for CASSLEGYGNQPQHF.

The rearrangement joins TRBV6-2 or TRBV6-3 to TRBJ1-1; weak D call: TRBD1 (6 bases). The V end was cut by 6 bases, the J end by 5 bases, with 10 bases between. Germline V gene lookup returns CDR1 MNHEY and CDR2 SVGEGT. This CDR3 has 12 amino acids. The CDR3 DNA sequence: TGTGCCAGCAGCCAAACAGGGACTGAAGCTTTCTTT. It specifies CASSQTGTEAFF.

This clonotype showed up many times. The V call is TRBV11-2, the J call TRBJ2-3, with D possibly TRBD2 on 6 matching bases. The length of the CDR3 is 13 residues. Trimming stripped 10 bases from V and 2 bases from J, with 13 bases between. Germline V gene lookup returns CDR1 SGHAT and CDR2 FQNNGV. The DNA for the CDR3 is TGTGCCACCTCGCGGGACTTCACAGATACGCAGTATTTT. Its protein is CATSRDFTDTQYF.

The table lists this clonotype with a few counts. Here the CDR3 DNA reads TGTGCCAGCAGTTTAGTCCAGGTAGCGGGAGCCGTACCCTCCTACAATGAGCAGTTCTTC. Its protein is CASSLVQVAGAVPSYNEQFF. V gene TRBV12-3 or TRBV12-4 combines with J gene TRBJ2-1, with 9 bases identical to TRBD2. The CDR3 has 20 residues. With 1 base clipped from V and 0 bases from J, the junction kept 13 bases outside the gene matches.

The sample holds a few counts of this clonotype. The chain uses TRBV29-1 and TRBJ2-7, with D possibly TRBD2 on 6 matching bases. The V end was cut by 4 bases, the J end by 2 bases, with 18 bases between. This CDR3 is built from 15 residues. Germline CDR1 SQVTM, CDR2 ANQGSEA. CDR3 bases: TGCAGCGTTGCCGGGGTGGCGGGGAATACCTACGAGCAGTACTTC. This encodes CSVAGVAGNTYEQYF.

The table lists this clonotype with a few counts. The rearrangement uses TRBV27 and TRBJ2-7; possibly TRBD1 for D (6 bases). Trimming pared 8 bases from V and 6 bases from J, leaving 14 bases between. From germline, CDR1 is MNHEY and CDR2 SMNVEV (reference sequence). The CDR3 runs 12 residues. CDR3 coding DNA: TGTGCCAGCGGCCCGACAGGTATCGAGCAGTACTTC. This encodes CASGPTGIEQYF.

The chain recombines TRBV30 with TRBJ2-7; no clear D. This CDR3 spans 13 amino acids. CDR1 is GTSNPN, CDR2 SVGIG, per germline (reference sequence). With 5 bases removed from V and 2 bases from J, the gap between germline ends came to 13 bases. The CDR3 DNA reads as TGTGCCTGGTCCAGAGGATTAACCTACGAGCAGTACTTC. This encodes CAWSRGLTYEQYF.

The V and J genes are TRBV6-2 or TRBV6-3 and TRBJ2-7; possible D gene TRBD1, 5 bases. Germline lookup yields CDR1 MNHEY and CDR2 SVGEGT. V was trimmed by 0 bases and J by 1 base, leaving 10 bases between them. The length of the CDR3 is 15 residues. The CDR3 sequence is CASSYSAGISYEQYF. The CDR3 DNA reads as TGTGCCAGCAGTTACTCGGCAGGGATATCCTACGAGCAGTACTTC.

The CDR3 DNA reads as TGTGCCAGCAGTCCCCTTTGGGGACTAGCGGGGGGTGATTTAGGAGATACGCAGTATTTT. It codes for CASSPLWGLAGGDLGDTQYF. The chain has TRBV6-5 and TRBJ2-3, with 15 bases that match TRBD2. Germline CDR1 reads MNHEY; CDR2 reads SVGAGI. There are 20 residues in the CDR3. The ends lost 5 bases at V and 5 bases at J; junction bases unmatched: 17.

CDR3 sequence (DNA): TGTGCCAGCAGCTTGTTGGAGAACACTGAAGCTTTCTTT. This sequence encodes CASSLLENTEAFF. V usage is TRBV7-9 and J usage is TRBJ1-1; D call uncertain. Germline CDR1 and CDR2: SEHNR and FQNEAQ (reference sequence). This CDR3 contains 13 residues. The germline V and J ends were trimmed by 3 bases and 1 base, with 6 bases remaining between them.

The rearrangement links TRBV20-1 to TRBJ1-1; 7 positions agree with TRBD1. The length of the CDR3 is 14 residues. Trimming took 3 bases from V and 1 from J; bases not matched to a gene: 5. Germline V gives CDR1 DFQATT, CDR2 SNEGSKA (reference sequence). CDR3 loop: CSASNRGRNTEAFF. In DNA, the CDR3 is TGCAGTGCTAGTAACAGGGGAAGGAACACTGAAGCTTTCTTT.

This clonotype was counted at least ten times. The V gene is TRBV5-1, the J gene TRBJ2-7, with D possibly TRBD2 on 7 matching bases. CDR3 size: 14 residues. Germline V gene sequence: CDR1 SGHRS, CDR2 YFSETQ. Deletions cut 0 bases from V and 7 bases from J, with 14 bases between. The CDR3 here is CASSLAAGAGEQYF. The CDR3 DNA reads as TGCGCCAGCAGCTTGGCCGCGGGGGCAGGGGAGCAGTACTTC.

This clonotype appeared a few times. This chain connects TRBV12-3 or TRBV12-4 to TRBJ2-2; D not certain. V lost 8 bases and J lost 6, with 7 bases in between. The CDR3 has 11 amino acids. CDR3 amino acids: CASVGSGELFF. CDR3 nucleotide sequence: TGTGCCAGCGTGGGGTCCGGGGAGCTGTTTTTT.

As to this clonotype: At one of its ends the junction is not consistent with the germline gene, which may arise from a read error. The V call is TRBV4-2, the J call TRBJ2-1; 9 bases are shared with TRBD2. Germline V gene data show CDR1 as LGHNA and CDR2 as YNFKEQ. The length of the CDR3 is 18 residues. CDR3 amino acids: CAGSQVGGSGSSYNEQFF. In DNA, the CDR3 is TGTGCCGGCAGCCAAGTTGGCGGTAGCGGGAGCTCCTACAATGAGCAGTTCTTC.

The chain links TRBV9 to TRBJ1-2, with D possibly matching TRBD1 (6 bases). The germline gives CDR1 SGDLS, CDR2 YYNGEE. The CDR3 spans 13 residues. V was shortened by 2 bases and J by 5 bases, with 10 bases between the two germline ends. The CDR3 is CASSVTGRYGYTF. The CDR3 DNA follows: TGTGCCAGCAGCGTCACAGGGAGGTATGGCTACACCTTC.

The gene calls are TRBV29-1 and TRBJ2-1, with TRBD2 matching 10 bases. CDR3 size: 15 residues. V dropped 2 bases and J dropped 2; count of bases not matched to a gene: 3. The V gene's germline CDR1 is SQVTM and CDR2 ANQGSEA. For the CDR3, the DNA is TGCAGCGTTGAAAGGACTAGCGGCACCTACAATGAGCAGTTCTTC. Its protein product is CSVERTSGTYNEQFF.

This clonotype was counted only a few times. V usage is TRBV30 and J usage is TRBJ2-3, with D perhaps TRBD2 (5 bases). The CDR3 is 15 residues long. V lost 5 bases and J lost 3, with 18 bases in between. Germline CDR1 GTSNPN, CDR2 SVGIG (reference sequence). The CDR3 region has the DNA TGTGCCTGGGGAGGTGGACCTCCAACGACAGATACGCAGTATTTT. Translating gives CAWGGGPPTTDTQYF.

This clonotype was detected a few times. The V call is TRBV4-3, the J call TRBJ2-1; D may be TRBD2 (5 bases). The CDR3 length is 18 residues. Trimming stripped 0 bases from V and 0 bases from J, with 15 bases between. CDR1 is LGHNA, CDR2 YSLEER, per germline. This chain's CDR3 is CASSQDGTAGSSYNEQFF. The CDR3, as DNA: TGCGCCAGCAGCCAAGACGGCACGGCGGGCAGCTCCTACAATGAGCAGTTCTTC.

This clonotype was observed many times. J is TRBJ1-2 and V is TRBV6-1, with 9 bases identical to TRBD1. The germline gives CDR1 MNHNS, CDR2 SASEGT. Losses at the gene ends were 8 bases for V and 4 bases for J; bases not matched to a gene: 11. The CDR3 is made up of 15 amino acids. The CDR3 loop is CASHTVQGAFYGYTF. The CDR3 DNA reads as TGTGCCAGCCATACGGTACAGGGGGCTTTCTATGGCTACACCTTC.

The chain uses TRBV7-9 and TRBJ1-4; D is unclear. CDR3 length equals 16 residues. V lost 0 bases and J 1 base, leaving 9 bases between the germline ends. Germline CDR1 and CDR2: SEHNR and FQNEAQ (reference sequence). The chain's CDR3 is CASSLAVGGTNEKLFF. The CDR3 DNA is TGTGCCAGCAGCTTAGCAGTTGGCGGAACTAATGAAAAACTGTTTTTT.